This T cell receptor (beta chain) was observed in a study of technical replicates of blood from four donors. TCRdb's copy holds only in-frame clones and misses some; the assay was immunoSEQ multiplex PCR. In the table there are tens of thousands of clones, about 93% of which are singletons. V gave up 5 bases and J gave up 0 bases, with 7 bases separating them. Germline CDR1 reads MDHEN; CDR2 reads SYDVKM. The CDR3 has 13 residues. The sample comprised T cells isolated from PBMCs. The chain uses TRBV28 and TRBJ1-1; D is unclear. The source of this sequence is a human donor in good health. For the CDR3, the DNA is TGTGCCAGCAGTAATATTATGAACACTGAAGCTTTCTTT. Residues: CASSNIMNTEAFF.